A selection of T cell receptor beta chains follows, all from one sample in a study of blood T cell repertoires in COVID-19. TCRdb's table, derived via immunoSEQ multiplex PCR, lists solely in-frame clones and lacks some. The repertoire holds hundreds of thousands of clones, 80% to 90% seen once, with under 2.5% in the top ten. Sequencing was performed on PBMCs or T cells enriched from blood (not recorded which). The receptors derive from a woman aged 18 to 35 who had recovered from COVID-19. CDR3s include the opening cysteine and the closing phenylalanine or tryptophan. The order of the fields is D gene, J gene, V gene, clone size, CDR3 protein, CDR3 DNA. A D gene is named only where the DNA matches it firmly. The listing skips clone size in some rows; elsewhere it reads once, few, many or a size class.

TRBD2 TRBJ2-7 TRBV19 once CASSRLAGLRYEQYF TGTGCCAGTAGTAGACTAGCGGGGCTTCGCTACGAGCAGTACTTC
NA TRBJ2-6 TRBV27 NA CASQPGMGVSGANVLTF TGTGCCAGCCAACCAGGGATGGGTGTCTCTGGGGCCAACGTCCTGACTTTC
NA TRBJ2-2 TRBV29-1 few CSVSRGSDTGELFF TGCAGCGTTAGCCGGGGGTCGGACACCGGGGAGCTGTTTTTT
TRBD1 TRBJ1-1 TRBV2 NA CASSESRDRVRNTEAFF TGTGCCAGCAGCGAGTCCCGGGACAGGGTCCGGAACACTGAAGCTTTCTTT
TRBD1 TRBJ2-1 TRBV29-1 once CSAARQGSSEQFF TGCAGCGCAGCTAGACAGGGTTCAAGTGAGCAGTTCTTC
NA TRBJ1-5 TRBV2 NA CASSALARNQPQHF TGTGCCAGCAGTGCGCTAGCTCGAAATCAGCCCCAGCATTTT
NA TRBJ1-5 TRBV10-2 NA CASSDIGVQPQHF TGCGCCAGCAGTGACATAGGGGTTCAGCCCCAGCATTTT
TRBD2 TRBJ2-7 TRBV13 NA CASSLGLSGGFYEQYF TGTGCCAGCAGCTTAGGCCTAAGCGGGGGCTTCTACGAGCAGTACTTC
NA TRBJ1-2 TRBV28 NA CASSLWGGNYGYTF TGTGCCAGCAGCCTCTGGGGGGGAAACTATGGCTACACCTTC
NA TRBJ1-1 TRBV19 NA CASSILRDHAEAFF TGTGCCAGTAGTATCCTCAGGGATCACGCTGAAGCTTTCTTT
TRBD2 TRBJ2-2 TRBV19 NA CASTPGLAGLGTGELFF TGTGCCAGTACCCCGGGACTAGCGGGGTTGGGGACCGGGGAGCTGTTTTTT
NA TRBJ1-1 TRBV25-1 NA CASKDKGRGTEAFF TGTGCCAGCAAGGACAAGGGGCGGGGCACTGAAGCTTTCTTT
NA TRBJ1-3 TRBV19 NA CASSTGHAIYF TGTGCCAGTAGTACAGGACACGCCATATATTTT
NA TRBJ1-1 TRBV10-3 NA CAIMAGLGGKNTEAFF TGTGCCATCATGGCGGGGTTGGGGGGAAAGAACACTGAAGCTTTCTTT
NA TRBJ2-7 TRBV13 NA CASRRATATYEQYF TGTGCCAGCAGGAGGGCCACGGCCACCTACGAGCAGTACTTC
NA TRBJ2-5 TRBV12-3/TRBV12-4 NA CASSFAEETQYF TGTGCCAGCAGTTTCGCGGAAGAGACCCAGTACTTC
TRBD2 TRBJ2-1 TRBV7-3 NA CASSLVPGVASGGWNEQFF TGTGCCAGCAGCTTAGTCCCCGGGGTGGCTAGCGGGGGATGGAATGAGCAGTTCTTC
NA TRBJ1-5 TRBV6-1 NA CASSEVRPQHF TGTGCCAGCAGTGAAGTGAGGCCCCAGCATTTT
TRBD1 TRBJ1-4 TRBV25-1 NA CASRQGPEKLFF TGTGCCAGCAGACAGGGGCCTGAAAAACTGTTTTTT
TRBD1 TRBJ1-4 TRBV27 once CASSFRRTGVYEKLFF TGTGCCAGCAGTTTCCGCCGGACAGGGGTATATGAAAAACTGTTTTTT
NA TRBJ1-2 TRBV12-3/TRBV12-4 NA CATMTGNYGYTF TGTGCCACCATGACAGGTAACTATGGCTACACCTTC
TRBD1 TRBJ1-4 TRBV27 NA CASKSRQGREKLFF TGTGCCAGCAAGTCCAGACAGGGCAGGGAAAAACTGTTTTTT
NA TRBJ2-1 TRBV28 once CASSLWAGTQFF TGTGCCAGCAGTTTATGGGCGGGCACGCAGTTCTTC
TRBD1 TRBJ1-1 TRBV5-1 NA CASSDTGQGVVAEAFF TGCGCCAGCAGCGACACGGGACAGGGGGTAGTCGCTGAAGCTTTCTTT
NA TRBJ2-3 TRBV5-1 NA CASSPTSTDTQYF TGCGCCAGCAGTCCAACTAGCACAGATACGCAGTATTTT
TRBD2 TRBJ2-3 TRBV9 NA CASSPRTSGGALDTQYF TGTGCCAGCAGCCCCAGGACTAGCGGGGGGGCCTTAGATACGCAGTATTTT
NA TRBJ1-4 TRBV2 NA CASRWSPGEKLFF TGTGCCAGCAGGTGGTCCCCGGGTGAAAAACTGTTTTTT
NA TRBJ1-2 TRBV9 NA CASSTLGTLRYGYTF TGTGCCAGCAGCACCTTGGGGACACTCCGTTATGGCTACACCTTC
TRBD1 TRBJ2-7 TRBV5-6 NA CASSKRQGRDEQYF TGTGCCAGCAGCAAGCGACAGGGGCGAGACGAGCAGTACTTC
TRBD1 TRBJ1-2 TRBV28 NA CASSLGTGGPYGYTF TGTGCCAGCAGTTTGGGGACAGGGGGCCCTTATGGCTACACCTTC
TRBD1 TRBJ1-2 TRBV5-1 NA CASSSRGQVWGYTF TGCGCCAGCAGCTCGCGGGGACAGGTGTGGGGCTACACCTTC
NA TRBJ1-1 TRBV28 NA CASPSPSTGSNTEAFF TGTGCCAGCCCATCCCCTTCGACAGGCTCTAACACTGAAGCTTTCTTT
TRBD1 TRBJ1-1 TRBV6-5 once CASRGQGGFNTEAFF TGTGCCAGCAGGGGACAGGGAGGGTTTAACACTGAAGCTTTCTTT
NA TRBJ1-5 TRBV12-5 NA CASGSAGYGRGSNQPQHF TGTGCTAGTGGTTCTGCGGGGTACGGGCGGGGGAGCAATCAGCCCCAGCATTTT
TRBD1 TRBJ1-5 TRBV6-1 NA CASSEADRGFNQPQHF TGTGCCAGCAGTGAAGCCGACAGGGGGTTCAATCAGCCCCAGCATTTT
NA TRBJ2-7 TRBV19 NA CASRKGSGTQRYEQYF TGTGCCAGTAGGAAGGGATCCGGGACACAGCGCTACGAGCAGTACTTC